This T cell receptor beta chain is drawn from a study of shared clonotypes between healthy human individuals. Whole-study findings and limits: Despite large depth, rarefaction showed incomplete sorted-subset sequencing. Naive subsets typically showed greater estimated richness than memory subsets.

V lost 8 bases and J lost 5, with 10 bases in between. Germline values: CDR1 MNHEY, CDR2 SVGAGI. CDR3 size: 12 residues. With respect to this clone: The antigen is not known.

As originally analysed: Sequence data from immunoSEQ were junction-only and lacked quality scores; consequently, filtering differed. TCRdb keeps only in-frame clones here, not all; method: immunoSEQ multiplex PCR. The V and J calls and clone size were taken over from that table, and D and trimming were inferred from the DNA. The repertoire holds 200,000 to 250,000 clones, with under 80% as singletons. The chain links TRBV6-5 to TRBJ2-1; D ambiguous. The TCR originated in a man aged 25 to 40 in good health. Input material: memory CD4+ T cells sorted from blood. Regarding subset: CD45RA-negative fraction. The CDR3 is CASRTGDNEQFF. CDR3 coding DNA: TGTGCCAGCCGTACCGGAGACAATGAGCAGTTCTTC.